The 15 T cell receptor beta chains below were found in one sample sequenced in a study of blood T cell repertoires in COVID-19. Measured with immunoSEQ multiplex PCR; TCRdb has only the in-frame clones, and not every one. The data hold around 270,000 clones, with roughly 90% observed a single time. Sequenced input: peripheral blood. Receptors originate from a man aged 30 to 45 with acute or convalescent COVID-19.

This chain joins TRBV9 and TRBJ2-7, with 8 bases identical to TRBD2. Germline CDR1 reads SGDLS; CDR2 reads YYNGEE. With V trimmed by 4 bases and J by 2 bases, 11 bases remained unmatched. The CDR3 totals 16 residues. CDR3 protein: CASSPTGGVIAYEQYF. CDR3 bases: TGTGCCAGCAGCCCTACCGGGGGGGTCATCGCCTACGAGCAGTACTTC. Variable domain in full (rest from reference TRBV9 and TRBJ2-7): DSGVTQTPKHLITATGQRVTLRCSPRSGDLSVYWYQQSLDQGLQFLIQYYNGEERAKGNILERFSAQQFPDLHSELNLSSLELGDSALYFCASSPTGGVIAYEQYFGPGTRLTVT.

The chain carries TRBV4-2 and TRBJ1-1; no firm D call. With 0 bases removed from V and 3 bases from J, the gap between germline ends came to 8 bases. This CDR3 is 14 amino acids long. Germline CDR1 is LGHNA and CDR2 is YNFKEQ. Written as DNA, the CDR3 is TGTGCCAGCAGCCAAGAGATACTCTACACTGAAGCTTTCTTT. It translates to CASSQEILYTEAFF.

V usage is TRBV19 and J usage is TRBJ2-5; 8 bases are shared with TRBD1. V was pared by 6 bases and J by 7 bases, with 16 bases of the junction left unmatched. This CDR3 contains 16 residues. Germline values: CDR1 LNHDA, CDR2 SQIVND (reference sequence). In DNA, the CDR3 is TGTGCCAGTAGACCCACGACAGGGGCCGTAGAGGCGACCCAGTACTTC. As protein: CASRPTTGAVEATQYF.

This chain uses TRBV11-1 with TRBJ2-3; D perhaps matches TRBD2 (6 bases). The CDR3 consists of 15 residues. V gave up 2 bases and J gave up 1 base, with 10 bases separating them. The germline V gene has CDR1 SGHAT and CDR2 FQDESV (reference sequence). The CDR3 here is CASSLLPGGTDTQYF. The CDR3 bases are TGTGCCAGCAGCTTACTCCCGGGGGGCACAGATACGCAGTATTTT.

This rearrangement joins TRBV28 to TRBJ2-7, with 9 nucleotides matching TRBD1. The CDR3 is made up of 15 amino acids. Trimming took 2 bases from V and 3 from J; bases not matched to a gene: 5. Germline CDR1 is MDHEN and CDR2 is SYDVKM. CDR3 DNA sequence: TGTGCCAGCAGTTTACCCGGGACAGGGAGCTACGAGCAGTACTTC. Translation: CASSLPGTGSYEQYF.

The CDR3 nucleotides read TGTGCCAGCAGCTTGGTTCAGGGGGACGGGGAGCTGTTTTTT. It yields the protein CASSLVQGDGELFF. V gene TRBV5-4 combines with J gene TRBJ2-2, with 7 nucleotides matching TRBD1. The CDR3 is 14 amino acids. Germline values: CDR1 SGHNT, CDR2 YYREEE (reference sequence). Trimming at V came to 0 bases and at J to 7 bases, leaving 3 bases not matched to a gene.

The genes are TRBV27 and TRBJ1-2; D is perhaps TRBD1 (6 bases). This CDR3 region has 15 residues. V was pared by 0 bases and J by 4 bases, with 12 bases between. Germline lookup yields CDR1 MNHEY and CDR2 SMNVEV (reference sequence). The CDR3 region is CASSLSARGSYGYTF. In DNA, the CDR3 is TGTGCCAGCAGTTTATCGGCCAGGGGATCCTATGGCTACACCTTC.

The genes are TRBV27 and TRBJ1-1, with D tentatively TRBD1 (6 bases). The V gene's germline CDR1 is MNHEY and CDR2 SMNVEV (reference sequence). V shed 6 bases and J shed 6 bases, with 11 bases lying between them. This CDR3 has 12 amino acids. In DNA form, the CDR3 reads TGTGCCAGCAGCAGGGGAAACTCTGAAGCTTTCTTT. It specifies CASSRGNSEAFF.

The chain recombines TRBV7-2 with TRBJ2-2; 7 nucleotides match TRBD2. After removal of 1 base from V and 6 bases from J, the junction contained 8 bases not matched to a gene. The CDR3 sequence is 16 residues long. The V gene's germline CDR1 is SGHTA and CDR2 FQGNSA. The CDR3 reads CASSLVVAGMPGELFF. CDR3 DNA sequence: TGTGCCAGCAGCTTAGTAGTAGCGGGCATGCCCGGGGAGCTGTTTTTT.

V usage is TRBV2 and J usage is TRBJ1-1; TRBD1 might be the D (6 bases). The CDR3 has 18 amino acids. V lost 7 bases, J lost 6 bases, and 30 bases lay in between. Germline V CDR1 and CDR2: SNHLY, FYNNEI. DNA for the CDR3: TGTGCCAGCATCACGGGATCAAGAAACAGGGTCCAATTCCCTGAAGCTTTCTTT. This encodes CASITGSRNRVQFPEAFF.

This chain connects TRBV18 to TRBJ2-1; perhaps TRBD1 as D (6 bases). The CDR3 covers 15 residues. CDR1 is KGHSH and CDR2 is LQKENI in the germline V gene. V lost 3 bases and J lost 2, with 11 bases in between. The DNA of the CDR3 is TGTGCCAGCTCACCCCCCGGACAGACCTACAATGAGCAGTTCTTC. Protein product: CASSPPGQTYNEQFF.

The chain joins TRBV18 to TRBJ2-5; no clear D gene. With 5 bases removed from V and 4 bases from J, the gap between germline ends came to 11 bases. The CDR3 sequence is 13 residues long. Germline V lookup: CDR1 KGHSH, CDR2 LQKENI. In DNA form, the CDR3 reads TGTGCCAGCTCAAACCTTGAGGCAGAGACCCAGTACTTC. Translating gives CASSNLEAETQYF.

The J gene is TRBJ2-7, the V gene TRBV10-3; D may be TRBD1 (5 bases). CDR1 is ENHRY, CDR2 SYGVKD, per germline. The CDR3 sequence is 12 residues long. V was clipped by 6 bases and J by 9 bases, with 15 bases between them. This CDR3 reads CAIRDQGRGQYF. The CDR3 DNA reads TGTGCCATCAGAGATCAGGGTAGAGGGCAGTACTTC.

The chain couples TRBV28 to TRBJ1-2; D remains unclear. In germline, CDR1 is MDHEN, CDR2 SYDVKM. This CDR3 comprises 13 residues. V lost 6 bases to trimming and J lost 7 bases, with 15 bases between them. This chain's CDR3 is CASSTGLAAGYTF. CDR3 in DNA: TGTGCCAGCAGCACCGGCCTGGCGGCTGGCTACACCTTC.

As DNA, the CDR3 is TGTGCCAGCAGTGAGGACAATCTAGGGCAAGAGACCCAGTACTTC. Translated, it gives CASSEDNLGQETQYF. The chain combines TRBV2 with TRBJ2-5; TRBD1 might be the D (5 bases). The CDR3 is 15 residues long. Germline V gene lookup returns CDR1 SNHLY and CDR2 FYNNEI. V was trimmed by 3 bases and J by 2 bases, leaving 13 bases between them.